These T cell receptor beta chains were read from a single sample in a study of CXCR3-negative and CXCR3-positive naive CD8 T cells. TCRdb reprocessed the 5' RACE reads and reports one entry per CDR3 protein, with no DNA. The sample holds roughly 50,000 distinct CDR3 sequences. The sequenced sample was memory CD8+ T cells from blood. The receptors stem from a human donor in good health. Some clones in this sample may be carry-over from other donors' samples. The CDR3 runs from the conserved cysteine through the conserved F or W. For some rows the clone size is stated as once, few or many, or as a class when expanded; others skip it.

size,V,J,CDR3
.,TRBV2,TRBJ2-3,CALASRDTQYF
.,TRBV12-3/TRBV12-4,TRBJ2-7,CASSPLVYEQYF
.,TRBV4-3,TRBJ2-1,CASSHSGGSHNEQFF
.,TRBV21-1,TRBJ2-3,CASSKGGGSSDTQYF
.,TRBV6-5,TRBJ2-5,CASSYGGFGQETQYF
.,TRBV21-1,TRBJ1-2,CAKAQGTYGYTF
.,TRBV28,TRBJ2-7,CASTPGRESSYEQYF
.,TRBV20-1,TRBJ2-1,CSARDPGGAYNEQFF
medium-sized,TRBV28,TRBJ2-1,CASGLAGEPYNEQFF
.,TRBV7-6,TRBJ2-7,CASSPRGSYEQYF
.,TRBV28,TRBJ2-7,CASSSPAYEQYF